This T cell receptor beta chain originates from a study of T cells in tuberculosis. Study context: Sequenced TCRs come from CD1B-GMM tetramer-binding T cells. General observations from the study: The stringent gate may have excluded weak CD1B-GMM tetramer binders.

Cells were sorted from thawed PBMC rested overnight and stained with GMM-loaded CD1B tetramer, viability dye and anti-CD3. C32 glucose monomycolate from Rhodococcus equi was loaded onto the CD1B tetramers. Before cryopreservation, the sorted PBMC lost their CD14-expressing monocytes. About 100,000 tetramer-negative cells were sorted from each donor. The protocol was immunoSEQ multiplex PCR, while the TCRdb copy is restricted to in-frame clones and leaves out a portion. The sample lists approximately 59,000 clones, 80% to 85% occurring once. In regard to this clone: Different DNA sequences within this sample yield the same CDR3.

This CDR3 has 16 amino acids. Germline CDR1 and CDR2: KGHSH and LQKENI. The V gene lost 0 bases and the J gene lost 4 bases, with 13 bases spanning the gap. The specimen was CD1b-GMM tetramer-negative cells sorted from PBMCs. This TCR was sampled from an adult woman with latent tuberculosis. The chain carries TRBV18 and TRBJ2-1; D is uncertain. As DNA, the CDR3 is TGTGCCAGCTCACCACCGTCCCAGGCTGGTTACAATGAGCAGTTCTTC. It is translated as CASSPPSQAGYNEQFF.